This passage covers 29 T cell receptor beta chains from one sample sequenced in a study of identical twins. In TCRdb, the 5' RACE reads were re-called with MiXCR into one record per CDR3 protein. This repertoire shows about 920,000 distinct CDR3 sequences, over 9% found once; its top ten account for around 1.5%. These data also formed part of another study, on yellow fever vaccine responses in identical twins.

Material for sequencing was PBMCs. Receptors originate from a woman between 18 and 29 years old in good health.

The chain is built from TRBV28 and TRBJ2-2; D remains ambiguous. Germline-derived CDR1 and CDR2 are MDHEN and SYDVKM. The CDR3 covers 13 residues. Trimming took 8 bases from V and 2 from J, leaving 9 bases between them. DNA of the CDR3: TGTGCCAGCGTTTGGGGAAACACCGGGGAGCTGTTTTTT. Translation: CASVWGNTGELFF.

The V gene is TRBV6-1, the J gene TRBJ2-1; D not certain. Germline V CDR1 and CDR2: MNHNS, SASEGT. V lost 7 bases and J 10 bases, leaving 8 bases between the germline ends. The CDR3 runs 10 residues. CDR3 region: CASNMREQFF. The CDR3 DNA sequence: TGTGCCAGCAATATGAGGGAGCAGTTCTTC.

At least ten counts were recorded for this clonotype. This CDR3 reads CASSRTTGQETQYF. CDR3 in DNA: TGTGCCAGCAGCCGCACCACAGGGCAAGAGACCCAGTACTTC. The chain recombines TRBV12-3 or TRBV12-4 with TRBJ2-5; a weak D match, TRBD1 (6 bases). This CDR3 is built from 14 residues. V lost 6 bases and J lost 2, with 13 bases in between.

In this sample, this clonotype turned up a few times. The chain joins TRBV29-1 to TRBJ2-6; D gene ambiguous. CDR3 length: 13 amino acids. Trimming removed 4 bases at V and 0 bases at J, with 4 bases between. The V gene's germline CDR1 is SQVTM and CDR2 ANQGSEA. CDR3 coding DNA: TGCAGCGTTGTAGTCTCTGGGGCCAACGTCCTGACTTTC. It codes for CSVVVSGANVLTF.

The J gene is TRBJ1-5, the V gene TRBV7-9; 7 nucleotides agree with TRBD1. The V segment lost 4 bases and the J segment 5 bases; nucleotides outside the gene matches: 11. CDR3 size: 16 residues. Germline CDR1 SEHNR, CDR2 FQNEAQ (reference sequence). DNA of the CDR3: TGTGCCAGCAGCTCGACGGCAGGGGGGCAGGATCAGCCCCAGCATTTT. Protein sequence: CASSSTAGGQDQPQHF.

The rearrangement links TRBV12-3 or TRBV12-4 to TRBJ1-2, with D possibly TRBD1 on 5 matching bases. The V end was cut by 6 bases, the J end by 7 bases, with 12 bases between. There are 12 residues in the CDR3. The CDR3 coding sequence is TGTGCCAGCAGCTCGGGGGTGTCTGGCTACACCTTC. Amino acids: CASSSGVSGYTF.

This clonotype was detected ten times or more. The chain links TRBV11-3 to TRBJ2-2; D not resolved. The CDR3 runs 16 residues. CDR1 SGHNT and CDR2 YENEEA come from the germline V gene. The V end was cut by 2 bases, the J end by 3 bases, with 13 bases between. CDR3 in DNA: TGTGCCAGCAGCTTAATCGGCAGGATGGACACCGGGGAGCTGTTTTTT. Protein product: CASSLIGRMDTGELFF.

This chain joins TRBV7-8 and TRBJ2-3; 8 bases map to TRBD2. The CDR3 has 16 residues. The V gene's germline CDR1 is SGHVS and CDR2 FQNEAQ. V lost 3 bases, J lost 3 bases, and 8 bases stayed unmatched. The CDR3: CASSFGRGAGTDTQYF. The CDR3 coding sequence is TGTGCCAGCAGCTTCGGGCGGGGGGCAGGGACAGATACGCAGTATTTT.

This clonotype is a singleton in its sample. The chain joins TRBV29-1 to TRBJ1-1, with D possibly being TRBD1 (5 bases). The CDR3 sequence is 13 residues long. V lost 5 bases and J 6 bases, leaving 16 bases between the germline ends. Germline loops: CDR1 SQVTM, CDR2 ANQGSEA. For the CDR3, the DNA is TGCAGCGTTCTCGGGGCTCAAAGGGCTGAAGCTTTCTTT. Protein sequence: CSVLGAQRAEAFF.

This clonotype was counted only a few times. The V and J genes are TRBV5-1 and TRBJ2-7; no reliable D call. V lost 0 bases to trimming and J lost 5 bases, with 9 bases between them. Germline CDR1 SGHRS, CDR2 YFSETQ. The CDR3 has 13 amino acids. As DNA, the CDR3 is TGCGCCAGCAGCTTGGCGGCCAGAAACGAGCAGTACTTC. Protein sequence: CASSLAARNEQYF.

V is TRBV10-3 and J is TRBJ2-1, with 14 nucleotides matching TRBD2. V gave up 6 bases and J gave up 8 bases; unmatched junction bases: 3. From germline, CDR1 is ENHRY and CDR2 SYGVKD. The CDR3 runs to 14 residues. This CDR3 is CAIRPGLAGDEQFF. The DNA of the CDR3 is TGTGCCATCAGGCCGGGACTAGCGGGGGATGAGCAGTTCTTC.

There are a few counts of this clonotype. This chain uses TRBV4-2 with TRBJ2-7; 16 nucleotides line up with TRBD2. The ends lost 4 bases at V and 2 bases at J; junction bases unmatched: 8. CDR1 is LGHNA and CDR2 is YNFKEQ in the germline V gene. The CDR3 is made up of 18 amino acids. CDR3 in DNA: TGTGCCAGCAGCCTCGGGACTAGCGGGAGGGTATTGCCCTACGAGCAGTACTTC. Protein sequence: CASSLGTSGRVLPYEQYF.

The sample holds many counts of this clonotype. The V and J genes are TRBV5-1 and TRBJ2-5; the D gene is possibly TRBD2 (6 bases). The CDR3 loop spans 14 amino acids. From germline, CDR1 is SGHRS and CDR2 YFSETQ. Trimming took off 3 bases at V and 1 base at J, with 10 bases between the two ends. In nucleotides, the CDR3 is TGCGCCAGCAGCTGGGGACTGGTCCAAGAGACCCAGTACTTC. Translation gives CASSWGLVQETQYF.

Ten or more counts support this clonotype. The rearrangement links TRBV12-3 or TRBV12-4 to TRBJ1-5; tentatively, D is TRBD1 (6 bases). CDR3 length: 15 amino acids. Trimming stripped 4 bases from V and 2 bases from J, with 12 bases between. The CDR3 loop is CASSSSGAGNQPQHF. The DNA of the CDR3 is TGTGCCAGCAGTTCGTCAGGGGCCGGCAATCAGCCCCAGCATTTT.

J is TRBJ2-7 and V is TRBV20-1, with D possibly TRBD2 on 5 matching bases. Germline assignment: CDR1 DFQATT and CDR2 SNEGSKA (reference sequence). The CDR3 is 11 residues long. V was shortened by 4 bases and J by 3 bases, with 7 bases between the two germline ends. The chain's CDR3 is CSAKAGYEQYF. The CDR3 nucleotides read TGCAGTGCTAAGGCGGGCTACGAGCAGTACTTC.

This CDR3 is CASKDRGKSYSNQPQHF. CDR3 nucleotide sequence: TGTGCCAGCAAGGACAGGGGGAAGTCTTATAGCAATCAGCCCCAGCATTTT. The chain joins TRBV6-2 or TRBV6-3 to TRBJ1-5; 10 nucleotides line up with TRBD1. The CDR3 loop spans 17 amino acids. Germline CDR1 is MNHEY and CDR2 is SVGEGT. V shed 7 bases and J 0 bases; nucleotides not matched to a gene: 9.

The chain joins TRBV15 to TRBJ1-1; no definite D call. V was pared by 5 bases and J by 2 bases, with 9 bases between. Germline V gives CDR1 LNHNV, CDR2 YYDKDF (reference sequence). The CDR3 extends over 13 amino acids. This CDR3 is CATSLGVNTEAFF. CDR3 coding DNA: TGTGCCACCAGCCTGGGAGTTAACACTGAAGCTTTCTTT.

The chain couples TRBV3-1 to TRBJ1-1; tentative D call: TRBD1 (5 bases). The CDR3 is 14 amino acids. V lost 1 base to trimming and J lost 2 bases, with 8 bases between them. Germline V gene data show CDR1 as LGHDT and CDR2 as YNNKEL (reference sequence). The CDR3 here is CASSQAGGNTEAFF. CDR3 DNA sequence: TGTGCCAGCAGCCAAGCCGGGGGTAACACTGAAGCTTTCTTT.

Comment on this clonotype: A much larger clone is a single base away; this may be a read error. V is TRBV7-6 and J is TRBJ2-7; D perhaps matches TRBD1 (5 bases). Germline V gene sequence: CDR1 SGHVS, CDR2 FNYEAQ. Trimming shortened V by 5 bases and J by 4 bases, and 9 bases separated the two germline ends. The CDR3 spans 12 residues. The CDR3 region has the DNA TGTGCCAGCAGCCCCGACAGATACGAGCAGTACGTC. This encodes CASSPDRYEQYV.

The table lists this clonotype with many counts. V usage is TRBV15 and J usage is TRBJ2-3, with D tentatively TRBD1 (6 bases). The CDR3 contains 15 residues. Per the germline V gene, CDR1 is LNHNV and CDR2 is YYDKDF (reference sequence). Trimming shortened V by 1 base and J by 2 bases, and 10 bases separated the two germline ends. The CDR3 nucleotides are TGTGCCACCAGCAGAGCGGGACAACCCACAGATACGCAGTATTTT. It specifies CATSRAGQPTDTQYF.

This clonotype was counted a few times. The chain employs TRBV28 and TRBJ2-1; 10 bases map to TRBD2. The CDR3 is made up of 19 amino acids. The ends lost 5 bases at V and 7 bases at J; junction bases unmatched: 20. Germline loops: CDR1 MDHEN, CDR2 SYDVKM. CDR3 bases: TGTGCCAGCAGTCTAAGCCTCCCCCTGCTAGCGGGAGACTGGAATGAGCAGTTCTTC. Its protein is CASSLSLPLLAGDWNEQFF.

The chain carries TRBV4-2 and TRBJ1-2, with TRBD1 identical over 9 bases. CDR3 size: 15 residues. Trimming removed 4 bases from V and 4 bases from J; junction bases left unmatched: 7. CDR1 and CDR2 from the germline V gene are LGHNA and YNFKEQ. The CDR3 protein is CASSLSGTGTYGYTF. The CDR3 coding sequence is TGTGCCAGCAGCCTGTCCGGGACAGGGACCTATGGCTACACCTTC.

This clonotype has a count of ten or more. In DNA, the CDR3 is TGTGCCAGCAGGAAGACAGTTCTAGCCAAAAACATTCAGTACTTC. Encoded protein: CASRKTVLAKNIQYF. The chain uses TRBV28 and TRBJ2-4, with a weak D call TRBD1 (5 bases). Germline CDR1 is MDHEN and CDR2 is SYDVKM. With 6 bases removed from V and 0 bases from J, the gap between germline ends came to 12 bases. There are 15 residues in the CDR3. Complete variable domain (other parts from reference TRBV28 and TRBJ2-4): DVKVTQSSRYLVKRTGEKVFLECVQDMDHENMFWYRQDPGLGLRLIYFSYDVKMKEKGDIPEGYSVSREKKERFSLILESASTNQTSMYLCASRKTVLAKNIQYFGAGTRLSVL.

Written as DNA, the CDR3 is TGTGCCAGCAGTTATCCGGGGAGGGATGAGCAGTTCTTC. Its protein product is CASSYPGRDEQFF. V is TRBV6-6 and J is TRBJ2-1; TRBD2 agrees at 7 bases. The trim removed 3 bases at V and 8 bases at J, leaving 4 bases unmatched. There are 13 residues in the CDR3. Germline CDR1 reads MNHNY; CDR2 reads SVGAGI (reference sequence).

This clonotype was found a few times. The rearrangement joins TRBV4-1 to TRBJ2-3; D possibly corresponds to TRBD1 (5 bases). Trimming removed 0 bases at V and 0 bases at J, with 10 bases between. This CDR3 has 16 residues. The germline CDR1 and CDR2 sequences are MGHRA and YSYEKL. The CDR3 protein is CASSQEGRGSTDTQYF. CDR3 nucleotide sequence: TGCGCCAGCAGCCAAGAAGGAAGGGGTAGCACAGATACGCAGTATTTT.

This clonotype has a count of ten or more. This rearrangement joins TRBV28 to TRBJ2-1; D gene ambiguous. Germline V gene sequence: CDR1 MDHEN, CDR2 SYDVKM. Trimming shortened V by 6 bases and J by 5 bases, and 5 bases separated the two germline ends. CDR3 length: 11 amino acids. The CDR3 sequence is CASSPHNEQFF. The CDR3 coding sequence is TGTGCCAGCAGCCCCCACAATGAGCAGTTCTTC.

The CDR3 region has the DNA TGCAGCGTGGGGACTAGCGGGAGTATCAATGAGCAGTTCTTC. Translated, it gives CSVGTSGSINEQFF. V gene TRBV29-1 combines with J gene TRBJ2-1; 14 bases match TRBD2. Germline assignment: CDR1 SQVTM and CDR2 ANQGSEA. This CDR3 is 14 amino acids long. V trimming: 6 bases; J trimming: 6 bases; junction bases outside the gene matches: 4.

The table lists this clonotype with many counts. The chain has TRBV11-3 and TRBJ1-1, with TRBD1 matching over 7 bases. In germline, CDR1 is SGHNT, CDR2 YENEEA. V dropped 0 bases and J dropped 1; count of bases not matched to a gene: 8. There are 17 residues in the CDR3. The CDR3 sequence is CASSLDLVGQRNTEAFF. The CDR3 nucleotides read TGTGCCAGCAGCTTAGATCTAGTGGGACAGAGGAACACTGAAGCTTTCTTT. Complete variable domain (other parts from reference TRBV11-3 and TRBJ1-1): EAGVVQSPRYKIIEKKQPVAFWCNPISGHNTLYWYLQNLGQGPELLIRYENEEAVDDSQLPKDRFSAERLKGVDSTLKIQPAELGDSAVYLCASSLDLVGQRNTEAFFGQGTRLTVV.

This clonotype showed up just a few times. The chain uses TRBV7-9 and TRBJ1-1; the D is unclear. V was trimmed by 5 bases and J by 0 bases, leaving 13 bases between them. Germline-derived CDR1 and CDR2 are SEHNR and FQNEAQ (reference sequence). The CDR3 consists of 15 residues. This CDR3 is CASSPTRQMNTEAFF. CDR3 coding DNA: TGTGCCAGCAGCCCCACCCGGCAGATGAACACTGAAGCTTTCTTT.